Presented here are 15 T cell receptor beta chains from one specimen sequenced in a study of blood T cells in healthy people across ages. The authors ran a second PCR of about 6 to 11 cycles using a sample-barcoded 5' primer and a J-beta primer mix. TCRdb called the 5' RACE reads again in MiXCR, with one record for every CDR3 protein. Seen here are about 680,000 distinct CDR3 sequences, 45% to 50% observed once, and the top ten hold 25% to 35%. Sequences were obtained from blood. Every receptor here comes from a woman in her sixties in good health.

This clonotype occurred a few times. The chain has TRBV29-1 and TRBJ1-1; D might be TRBD1 (5 bases). Trimming shortened V by 7 bases and J by 7 bases, and 16 bases separated the two germline ends. Per the germline V gene, CDR1 is SQVTM and CDR2 is ANQGSEA. CDR3 size: 12 residues. The CDR3 here is CSAWGRGDEAFF. CDR3 nucleotides: TGCAGCGCCTGGGGACGGGGGGATGAAGCTTTCTTT.

V and J are TRBV7-8 and TRBJ1-2, with a possible D match to TRBD1 (6 bases). The V end was cut by 3 bases, the J end by 5 bases, with 16 bases between. CDR3 length equals 15 residues. CDR1 is SGHVS and CDR2 is FQNEAQ in the germline V gene. The CDR3, as DNA: TGTGCCAGCAGCTTGGAGGACGGAGGGGGATATGGCTACACCTTC. The encoded protein is CASSLEDGGGYGYTF.

V and J are TRBV7-2 and TRBJ2-1; D ambiguous. This CDR3 contains 15 residues. V dropped 5 bases and J dropped 5 bases, with 16 bases sitting between them. The germline gives CDR1 SGHTA, CDR2 FQGNSA. This CDR3 reads CASSPNRALNNEQFF. CDR3 bases: TGTGCCAGCAGCCCGAACCGGGCCTTAAACAATGAGCAGTTCTTC.

The chain uses TRBV5-1 and TRBJ1-1; TRBD1 is a possible D gene (5 bases). CDR3 size: 16 residues. Germline CDR1 and CDR2: SGHRS and YFSETQ. V dropped 1 base and J dropped 7 bases, with 20 bases sitting between them. CDR3 coding DNA: TGCGCCAGCAGCTTGTCAACTGGGACCCCTAAACGTGAAGCTTTCTTT. Amino acids: CASSLSTGTPKREAFF.

This chain joins TRBV30 and TRBJ1-5; D possibly corresponds to TRBD1 (6 bases). V was shortened by 4 bases and J by 7 bases, with 20 bases between the two germline ends. Germline assignment: CDR1 GTSNPN and CDR2 SVGIG (reference sequence). This CDR3 is 15 amino acids long. The CDR3 sequence is CAWKSSGEIYQPQHF. In DNA form, the CDR3 reads TGTGCCTGGAAATCATCAGGGGAGATTTACCAGCCCCAGCATTTT.

A few counts support this clonotype. This chain connects TRBV5-1 to TRBJ2-1, with 9 bases identical to TRBD2. The CDR3 is made up of 15 amino acids. After removal of 0 bases from V and 7 bases from J, the junction contained 5 bases not matched to a gene. Germline V gene data show CDR1 as SGHRS and CDR2 as YFSETQ. For the CDR3, the DNA is TGCGCCAGCAGCTTGGCTCCTAGCGGGACTAATGAGCAGTTCTTC. It translates to CASSLAPSGTNEQFF.

This clonotype was detected only a few times. V is TRBV27 and J is TRBJ2-3; 9 nucleotides match TRBD2. This CDR3 comprises 15 residues. Trimming cost V 3 bases and J 2 bases; bases outside gene matches: 3. CDR1 and CDR2 from the germline V gene are MNHEY and SMNVEV (reference sequence). The CDR3 is CASSLLAGYTDTQYF. As DNA, the CDR3 is TGTGCCAGCAGTTTGCTAGCGGGATACACAGATACGCAGTATTTT.

CDR3 DNA: TGCGCCAGCATGTTTGGGGAGGGGGAGCGCGAGCAGTTCTTC. Translating gives CASMFGEGEREQFF. The rearrangement uses TRBV5-1 and TRBJ2-1; possibly TRBD2 for D (7 bases). The CDR3 has 14 amino acids. CDR1 is SGHRS and CDR2 is YFSETQ in the germline V gene. Trimming pared 6 bases from V and 10 bases from J, leaving 20 bases between. The complete variable domain, with remaining parts taken from reference TRBV5-1 and TRBJ2-1, reads KAGVTQTPRYLIKTRGQQVTLSCSPISGHRSVSWYQQTPGQGLQFLFEYFSETQRNKGNFPGRFSGRQFSNSRSEMNVSTLELGDSALYLCASMFGEGEREQFFGPGTRLTVL.

The chain has TRBV19 and TRBJ2-3, with D maybe TRBD2 (5 bases). The germline V and J ends were trimmed by 3 bases and 8 bases, with 9 bases remaining between them. CDR1 and CDR2 (germline): LNHDA, SQIVND (reference sequence). This CDR3 region has 12 residues. The CDR3 protein is CASSISSGTQYF. CDR3 sequence (DNA): TGTGCCAGTAGTATCAGCAGCGGTACGCAGTATTTT.

The genes are TRBV14 and TRBJ2-1, with 15 bases identical to TRBD2. CDR3 length: 19 residues. Germline V CDR1 and CDR2: SGHDN, FVKESK. The trim removed 1 base at V and 9 bases at J, leaving 13 bases unmatched. The CDR3 region has the DNA TGTGCCAGCAGCCAAGTTTGGGGGACACCGGGACTAGCGGGAGGTGAGCAGTTCTTC. This codes for CASSQVWGTPGLAGGEQFF.

This clonotype was counted between two and nine times. The genes are TRBV7-9 and TRBJ2-1, with 8 bases fitting TRBD1. V gave up 0 bases and J gave up 8 bases; unmatched junction bases: 9. The V gene's germline CDR1 is SEHNR and CDR2 FQNEAQ (reference sequence). The length of the CDR3 is 16 residues. CDR3 bases: TGTGCCAGCAGCTTAGCGGGCAGGGGGCTAGAGGATGAGCAGTTCTTC. As protein: CASSLAGRGLEDEQFF.

The chain has TRBV29-1 and TRBJ2-1, with 8 bases lining up with TRBD1. The CDR3 totals 13 residues. Germline CDR1 reads SQVTM; CDR2 reads ANQGSEA. Losses at the gene ends were 5 bases for V and 6 bases for J; bases not matched to a gene: 6. CDR3 amino acids: CSVPPGQVNEQFF. Here the CDR3 DNA reads TGCAGCGTTCCACCGGGACAGGTCAATGAGCAGTTCTTC.

As to this clonotype: At one boundary the junction diverges from the germline segment, which might be a read error. The chain couples TRBV4-1 to TRBJ2-1; D tentatively fits TRBD1 or TRBD2 (5 bases each). This CDR3 comprises 15 residues. CDR1 is MGHRA, CDR2 YSYEKL, per germline. The CDR3 DNA reads TGTGCCAGCAGCCCCCTAGGGGAGTCAGGCTACGAGCAGTTCTTC. This translates into CASSPLGESGYEQFF.

This clonotype has just a few counts. CDR3 sequence: CASSYSAGRAQVEQFF. The CDR3 region has the DNA TGTGCCAGCAGCTACTCAGCGGGAAGGGCACAGGTTGAGCAGTTCTTC. J is TRBJ2-1 and V is TRBV7-2; 7 bases are a match to TRBD2. Per germline, CDR1 SGHTA and CDR2 FQGNSA. This CDR3 has 16 amino acids. The J segment lost 9 bases and the V segment lost 4 bases, leaving 15 bases of the junction unmatched.

The chain carries TRBV2 and TRBJ2-2; 11 bases line up with TRBD2. Germline V gene lookup returns CDR1 SNHLY and CDR2 FYNNEI. Germline trimming cut 6 bases from V and 6 bases from J; bases unmatched to any gene: 15. The CDR3 is 18 residues long. The CDR3 DNA is TGTGCCAGCAGAAGGATGACTAGCGGGATAAGATCGCCCGGGGAGCTGTTTTTT. Its protein product is CASRRMTSGIRSPGELFF.